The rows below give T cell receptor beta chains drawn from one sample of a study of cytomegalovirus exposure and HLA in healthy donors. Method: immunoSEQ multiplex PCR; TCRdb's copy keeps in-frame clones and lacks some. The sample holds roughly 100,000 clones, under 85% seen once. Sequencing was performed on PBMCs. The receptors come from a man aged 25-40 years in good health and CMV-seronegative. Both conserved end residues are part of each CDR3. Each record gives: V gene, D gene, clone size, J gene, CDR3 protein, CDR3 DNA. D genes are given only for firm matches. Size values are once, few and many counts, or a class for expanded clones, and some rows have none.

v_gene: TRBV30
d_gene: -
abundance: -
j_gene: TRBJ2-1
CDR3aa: CAWSLLDEQFF
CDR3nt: TGTGCCTGGAGTCTATTGGATGAGCAGTTCTTC

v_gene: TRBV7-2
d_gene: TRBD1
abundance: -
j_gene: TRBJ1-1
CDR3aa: CASSQVQGANTEAFF
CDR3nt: TGTGCCAGCAGCCAGGTACAGGGGGCGAACACTGAAGCTTTCTTT

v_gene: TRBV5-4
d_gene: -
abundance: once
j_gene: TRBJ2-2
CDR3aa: CASSLGERVNTGELFF
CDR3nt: TGTGCCAGCAGCTTGGGGGAGAGGGTGAACACCGGGGAGCTGTTTTTT

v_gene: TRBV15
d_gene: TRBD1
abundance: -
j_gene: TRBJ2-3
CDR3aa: CATRDHRGPLHTQYF
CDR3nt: TGTGCCACCAGAGACCACAGGGGGCCCTTACATACGCAGTATTTT

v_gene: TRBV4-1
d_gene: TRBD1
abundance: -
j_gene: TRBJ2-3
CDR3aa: CASSRTQGAADTQYF
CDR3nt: TGCGCCAGCAGCCGAACACAGGGGGCTGCAGATACGCAGTATTTT

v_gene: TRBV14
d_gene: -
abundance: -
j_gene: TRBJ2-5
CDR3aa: CASSQMRETQYF
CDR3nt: TGTGCCAGCAGCCAAATGAGAGAGACCCAGTACTTC

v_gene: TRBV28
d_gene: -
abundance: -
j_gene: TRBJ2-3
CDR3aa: CASRMVGVTDTQYF
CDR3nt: TGTGCCAGCAGAATGGTGGGAGTCACAGATACGCAGTATTTT

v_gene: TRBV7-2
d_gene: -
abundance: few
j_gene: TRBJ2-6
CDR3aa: CASSLLGTSSGANVLTF
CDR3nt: TGTGCCAGCAGCTTATTGGGAACTAGTTCTGGGGCCAACGTCCTGACTTTC

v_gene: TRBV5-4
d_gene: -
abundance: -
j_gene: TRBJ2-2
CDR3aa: CASSPASGGTGELFF
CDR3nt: TGTGCCAGCAGCCCGGCCAGCGGAGGCACCGGGGAGCTGTTTTTT

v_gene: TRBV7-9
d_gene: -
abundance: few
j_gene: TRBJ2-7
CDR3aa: CASSPSGHEQYF
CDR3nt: TGTGCCAGCAGCCCGAGTGGGCACGAGCAGTACTTC

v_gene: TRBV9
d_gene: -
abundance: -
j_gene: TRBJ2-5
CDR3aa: CASGGTSLGGRETQYF
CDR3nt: TGTGCCAGCGGTGGTACTAGCCTCGGGGGAAGGGAGACCCAGTACTTC

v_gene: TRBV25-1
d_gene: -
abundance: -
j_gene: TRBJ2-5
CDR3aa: CASRGGAGETQYF
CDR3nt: TGTGCCAGCAGGGGGGGAGCCGGAGAGACCCAGTACTTC

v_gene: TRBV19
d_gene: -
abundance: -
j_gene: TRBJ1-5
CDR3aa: CASSWGGYSNQPQHF
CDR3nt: TGTGCCAGTAGCTGGGGGGGGTATAGCAATCAGCCCCAGCATTTT

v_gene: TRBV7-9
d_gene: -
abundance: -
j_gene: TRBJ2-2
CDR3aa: CASSGRATNTGELFF
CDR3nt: TGTGCCAGCAGTGGTCGAGCGACCAACACCGGGGAGCTGTTTTTT

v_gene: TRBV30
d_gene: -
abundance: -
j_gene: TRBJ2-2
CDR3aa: CAWSSVAVGIGELFF
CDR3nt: TGTGCCTGGAGCTCGGTGGCGGTTGGTATCGGGGAGCTGTTTTTT

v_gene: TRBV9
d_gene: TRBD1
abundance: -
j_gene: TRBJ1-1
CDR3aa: CASSGTGGITEAFF
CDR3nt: TGTGCCAGCAGCGGGACAGGGGGCATCACTGAAGCTTTCTTT

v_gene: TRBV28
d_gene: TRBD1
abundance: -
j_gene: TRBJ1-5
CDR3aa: CASRGQGIRNQPQHF
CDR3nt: TGTGCCAGCAGAGGACAGGGGATACGCAATCAGCCCCAGCATTTT

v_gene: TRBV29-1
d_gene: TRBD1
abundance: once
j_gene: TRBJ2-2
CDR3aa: CSAGRGTGNTGELFF
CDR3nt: TGCAGCGCTGGGAGAGGGACAGGGAACACCGGGGAGCTGTTTTTT

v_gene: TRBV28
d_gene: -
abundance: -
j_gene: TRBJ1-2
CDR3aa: CASSLGQFGLYYGYTF
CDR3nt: TGTGCCAGCAGTCTAGGACAGTTCGGGCTTTACTATGGCTACACCTTC

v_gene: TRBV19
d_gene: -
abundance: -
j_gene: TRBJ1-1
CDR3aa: CASMKGTEAFF
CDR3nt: TGTGCCAGTATGAAGGGGACTGAAGCTTTCTTT

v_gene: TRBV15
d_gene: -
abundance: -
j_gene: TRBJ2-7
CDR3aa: CATSRDLAGAGEQYF
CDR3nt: TGTGCCACCAGCAGAGATCTGGCAGGGGCAGGGGAGCAGTACTTC

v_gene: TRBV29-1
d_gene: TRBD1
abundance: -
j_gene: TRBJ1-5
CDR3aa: CSVGTGNQPQHF
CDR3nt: TGCAGCGTTGGGACAGGGAATCAGCCCCAGCATTTT

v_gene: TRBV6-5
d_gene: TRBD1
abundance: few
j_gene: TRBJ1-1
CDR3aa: CASSYSSDRGPEAFF
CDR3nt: TGTGCCAGCAGTTACTCGTCGGACAGGGGACCTGAAGCTTTCTTT

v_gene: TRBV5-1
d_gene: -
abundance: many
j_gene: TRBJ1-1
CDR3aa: CASSLGGDTEAFF
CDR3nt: TGCGCCAGCAGCTTGGGGGGGGACACTGAAGCTTTCTTT

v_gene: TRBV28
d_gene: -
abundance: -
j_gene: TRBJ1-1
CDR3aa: CASSEHDSEAFF
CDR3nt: TGTGCCAGCAGTGAACATGACAGTGAAGCTTTCTTT

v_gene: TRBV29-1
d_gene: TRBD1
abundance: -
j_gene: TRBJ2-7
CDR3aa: CSAWGSGTGGLEQYF
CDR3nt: TGCAGCGCTTGGGGCTCCGGGACAGGGGGCCTCGAGCAGTACTTC

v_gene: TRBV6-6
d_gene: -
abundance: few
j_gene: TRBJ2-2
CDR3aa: CASSYTGAGELFF
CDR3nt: TGTGCCAGCAGTTACACGGGGGCCGGGGAGCTGTTTTTT

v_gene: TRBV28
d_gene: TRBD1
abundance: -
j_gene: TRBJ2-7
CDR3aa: CASHGQGTYEQYF
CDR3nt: TGTGCCAGCCATGGACAGGGAACCTACGAGCAGTACTTC

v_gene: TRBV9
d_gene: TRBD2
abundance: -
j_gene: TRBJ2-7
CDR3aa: CASSVAAGGLPYEQYF
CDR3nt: TGTGCCAGCAGCGTAGCCGCGGGGGGCCTACCCTACGAGCAGTACTTC

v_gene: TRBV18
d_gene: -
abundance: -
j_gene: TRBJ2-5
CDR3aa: CASSQAQDRQETQYF
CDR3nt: TGTGCCAGCTCCCAGGCCCAAGACAGACAAGAGACCCAGTACTTC

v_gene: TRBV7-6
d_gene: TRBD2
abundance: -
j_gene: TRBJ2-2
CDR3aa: CASSRGGGRPLSELFF
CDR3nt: TGTGCCAGCAGCCGCGGGGGGGGGCGGCCGTTGTCCGAGCTGTTTTTT

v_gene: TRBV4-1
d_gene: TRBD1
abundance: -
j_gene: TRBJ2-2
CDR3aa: CASSPLDRDTGELFF
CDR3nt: TGCGCCAGCAGCCCCCTCGACAGGGACACCGGGGAGCTGTTTTTT

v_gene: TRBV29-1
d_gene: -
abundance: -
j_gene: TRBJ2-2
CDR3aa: CSVDWRNTGELFF
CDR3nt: TGCAGCGTTGACTGGAGGAACACCGGGGAGCTGTTTTTT

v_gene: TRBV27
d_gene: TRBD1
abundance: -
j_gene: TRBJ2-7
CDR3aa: CASSLYMRDSPYEQYF
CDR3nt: TGTGCCAGCAGTTTGTATATGAGGGACAGTCCCTACGAGCAGTACTTC

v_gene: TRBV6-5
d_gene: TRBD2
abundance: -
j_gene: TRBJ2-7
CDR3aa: CASSLVATSASYEQYF
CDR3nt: TGTGCCAGCAGTTTAGTCGCGACTAGCGCCTCCTACGAGCAGTACTTC

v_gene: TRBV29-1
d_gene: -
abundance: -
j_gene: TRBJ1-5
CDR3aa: CSAGLGREGPQHF
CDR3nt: TGCAGCGCGGGGCTGGGCAGGGAGGGGCCCCAGCATTTT

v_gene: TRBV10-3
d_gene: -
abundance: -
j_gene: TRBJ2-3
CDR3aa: CAISEPTRTDTQYF
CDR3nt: TGTGCCATCAGTGAGCCGACTAGGACAGATACGCAGTATTTT